The next 17 T cell receptor beta chains were all read from a single sample in a study of blood T cells in healthy people across ages. The authors ran a second PCR of roughly 6 to 12 cycles using a sample-barcoded 5' primer and a J-beta primer mix. TCRdb independently ran MiXCR on the 5' RACE reads; one entry per CDR3 protein. The table shows hundreds of thousands of distinct CDR3 sequences, with over 20% occurring only once. Sequencing was done on a sample of blood. The receptors derive from a man between 65 and 80 years old in good health.

This clonotype has more than one count but fewer than ten. This chain connects TRBV28 to TRBJ2-1; 7 bases line up with TRBD2. The CDR3 has 15 residues. Germline lookup yields CDR1 MDHEN and CDR2 SYDVKM. J was trimmed by 2 bases and V by 3 bases; bases with no gene match: 4. The CDR3 DNA sequence: TGTGCCAGCAGTTTTACTAGCGCTCCCTACAATGAGCAGTTCTTC. Translated: CASSFTSAPYNEQFF.

The chain carries TRBV20-1 and TRBJ1-5; D gene unclear. Trimming removed 3 bases from V and 2 bases from J, with 11 bases in between. The CDR3 contains 14 residues. Looked up from germline, CDR1 is DFQATT and CDR2 is SNEGSKA (reference sequence). CDR3 nucleotides: TGCAGTGCTAGTCTTGGGGATGGCAATCAGCCCCAGCATTTT. Its protein is CSASLGDGNQPQHF.

Comment on this clonotype: Germline and junction disagree at one end, which may indicate a read error. CDR3 nucleotides: TGTGCCGGCAGTGATCCGGGACTAGCTGACACAGGAGATACGCAGTATTTT. It codes for CAGSDPGLADTGDTQYF. This chain joins TRBV2 and TRBJ2-3, with 9 nucleotides matching TRBD2. The CDR3 is made up of 17 amino acids. The germline CDR1 and CDR2 sequences are SNHLY and FYNNEI.

Only a few counts were recorded for this clonotype. Germline is not matched at one junction end, which may reflect a read error. This chain uses TRBV28 with TRBJ1-4; 8 bases are shared with TRBD1. CDR1 is MDHEN, CDR2 SYDVKM, per germline. The CDR3 has 14 residues. The CDR3 region is CASSLAGGAERLFF. The CDR3 nucleotides read TGTGCCAGCAGTTTAGCAGGGGGCGCGGAAAGACTGTTTTTT.

V gene TRBV18 combines with J gene TRBJ1-1; the D is unclear. V was pared by 8 bases and J by 0 bases, with 10 bases between. CDR3 length: 13 residues. Germline V gene lookup returns CDR1 KGHSH and CDR2 LQKENI. The CDR3 nucleotides are TGTGCCAGCCTCGCGGGCCTGAACACTGAAGCTTTCTTT. This gives the protein CASLAGLNTEAFF.

This chain links TRBV30 with TRBJ2-1, with D possibly TRBD2 on 6 matching bases. The end of the DNA fits TRBJ2-5 better, so the J call may be wrong. The V gene's germline CDR1 is GTSNPN and CDR2 SVGIG (reference sequence). The CDR3 loop spans 14 amino acids. The CDR3 protein is CAWSVGLAQETQYF. DNA of the CDR3: TGTGCCTGGAGTGTAGGGCTAGCGCAAGAGACCCAGTACTTC.

This clonotype was detected only a few times. This sequence joins TRBV7-2 and TRBJ1-2; D unclear. The germline V and J ends were trimmed by 2 bases and 2 bases, with 9 bases remaining between them. The CDR3 consists of 14 residues. The germline V gene has CDR1 SGHTA and CDR2 FQGNSA. CDR3 in DNA: TGTGCCAGCAGCTTATCCACGGGGAACTATGGCTACACCTTC. This codes for CASSLSTGNYGYTF.

This clonotype has a handful of counts. V is TRBV12-3 or TRBV12-4 and J is TRBJ2-5, with D uncertain. V gave up 8 bases and J gave up 5 bases, with 15 bases separating them. This CDR3 comprises 13 residues. CDR3 DNA: TGTGCCAGCCGTCATAGTAACCCGGAGACCCAGTACTTC. It yields the protein CASRHSNPETQYF.

This clonotype was detected a few times. This chain links TRBV20-1 with TRBJ2-5, with 7 bases identical to TRBD2. The DNA end lines up better with TRBJ2-1; the J call may be wrong. CDR1 is DFQATT, CDR2 SNEGSKA, per germline (reference sequence). The CDR3 extends over 14 amino acids. The CDR3 DNA is TGCAGTGCTACCAGACTAGCACGGAACAATGAGCAGTTCTTC. This gives the protein CSATRLARNNEQFF.

This clonotype has just a few counts. The rearrangement links TRBV11-2 to TRBJ2-1; D is possibly TRBD1 or TRBD2 (5 bases each). V lost 1 base to trimming and J lost 4 bases, with 14 bases between them. Germline CDR1 SGHAT, CDR2 FQNNGV. The CDR3 sequence is 16 residues long. The DNA for the CDR3 is TGTGCCAGCAGCTTAGTTGGGGGAGCCCAATACAATGAGCAGTTCTTC. Translation gives CASSLVGGAQYNEQFF.

This rearrangement joins TRBV20-1 to TRBJ2-1, with TRBD2 identical over 10 bases. Trimming at V came to 0 bases and at J to 4 bases, leaving 12 bases not matched to a gene. This CDR3 is built from 18 residues. CDR1 DFQATT and CDR2 SNEGSKA come from the germline V gene (reference sequence). The CDR3: CSARDDLNRTSGYNEQFF. Written as DNA, the CDR3 is TGCAGTGCTAGAGATGATTTAAATAGGACTAGCGGTTACAATGAGCAGTTCTTC.

This clonotype was detected only a few times. The gene calls are TRBV12-3 or TRBV12-4 and TRBJ2-2; 8 nucleotides agree with TRBD2. The length of the CDR3 is 14 residues. V lost 8 bases to trimming and J lost 6 bases; unmatched junction nucleotides: 8. In DNA, the CDR3 is TGTGCCAGCTGCCCCCCGGGAGGGTCCGGGGAGCTGTTTTTT. Protein: CASCPPGGSGELFF.

The gene calls are TRBV2 and TRBJ2-5, with D perhaps matching TRBD1 (5 bases). Between the trimmed V and J ends, which lost 7 bases and 3 bases, there was a span of 12 bases. Germline V gene sequence: CDR1 SNHLY, CDR2 FYNNEI. This CDR3 spans 13 amino acids. CDR3 sequence: CASNTGAKETQYF. CDR3 coding DNA: TGTGCCAGCAATACAGGAGCGAAAGAGACCCAGTACTTC.

The V gene is TRBV7-6, the J gene TRBJ2-5, with TRBD1 matching over 9 bases. Per the germline V gene, CDR1 is SGHVS and CDR2 is FNYEAQ. This CDR3 has 16 residues. V gave up 2 bases and J gave up 1 base; unmatched junction bases: 5. For the CDR3, the DNA is TGTGCCAGCAGCTTATCGACGACAGGGGGCCAAGAGACCCAGTACTTC. Protein: CASSLSTTGGQETQYF.

This clonotype appeared a few times. V gene TRBV7-9 combines with J gene TRBJ1-2; D may be TRBD1 (6 bases). There are 14 residues in the CDR3. Trimming stripped 1 base from V and 7 bases from J, with 13 bases between. Germline loops: CDR1 SEHNR, CDR2 FQNEAQ (reference sequence). CDR3 DNA sequence: TGTGCCAGCAGCTTAGTGGTACAGGGCAGTGGCTACACCTTC. It is translated as CASSLVVQGSGYTF.

This clonotype was picked up a small number of times. DNA for the CDR3: TGCAGTGCTACGCCGGACAGGGATTTCTACGAGCAGTACTTC. Its translation: CSATPDRDFYEQYF. This chain links TRBV20-1 with TRBJ2-7, with TRBD1 matching 8 bases. The CDR3 has 14 residues. Germline assignment: CDR1 DFQATT and CDR2 SNEGSKA (reference sequence). J lost 3 bases, V lost 4 bases, and 8 bases had no gene match.

As DNA, the CDR3 is TGTGCCAGCAGCTACCTAGGTGGGCAGGGCACCTTC. Translating it yields CASSYLGGQGTF. The chain recombines TRBV5-6 with TRBJ1-2; D is possibly TRBD1 (5 bases). V dropped 3 bases and J dropped 13 bases, with 16 bases sitting between them. Germline V gene data show CDR1 as SGHDT and CDR2 as YYEEEE. This CDR3 has 12 residues.